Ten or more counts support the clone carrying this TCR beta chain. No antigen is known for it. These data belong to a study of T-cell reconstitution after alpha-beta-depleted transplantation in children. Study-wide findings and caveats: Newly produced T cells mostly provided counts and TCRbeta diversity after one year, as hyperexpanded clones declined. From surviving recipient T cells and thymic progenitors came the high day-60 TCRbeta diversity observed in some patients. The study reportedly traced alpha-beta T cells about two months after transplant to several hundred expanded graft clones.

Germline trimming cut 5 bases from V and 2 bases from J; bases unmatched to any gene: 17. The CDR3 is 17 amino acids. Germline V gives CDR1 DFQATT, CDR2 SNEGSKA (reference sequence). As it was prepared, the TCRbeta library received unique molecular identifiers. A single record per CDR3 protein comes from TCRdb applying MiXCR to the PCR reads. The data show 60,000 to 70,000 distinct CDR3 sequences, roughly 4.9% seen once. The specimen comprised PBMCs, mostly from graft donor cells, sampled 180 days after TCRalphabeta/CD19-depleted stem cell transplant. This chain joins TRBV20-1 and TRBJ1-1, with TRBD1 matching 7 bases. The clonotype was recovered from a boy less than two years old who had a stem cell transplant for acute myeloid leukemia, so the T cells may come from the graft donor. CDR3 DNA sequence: TGCAGTGCTGAGCCCCCGAACAGGGGCGGTCTAAACACTGAAGCTTTCTTT. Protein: CSAEPPNRGGLNTEAFF.